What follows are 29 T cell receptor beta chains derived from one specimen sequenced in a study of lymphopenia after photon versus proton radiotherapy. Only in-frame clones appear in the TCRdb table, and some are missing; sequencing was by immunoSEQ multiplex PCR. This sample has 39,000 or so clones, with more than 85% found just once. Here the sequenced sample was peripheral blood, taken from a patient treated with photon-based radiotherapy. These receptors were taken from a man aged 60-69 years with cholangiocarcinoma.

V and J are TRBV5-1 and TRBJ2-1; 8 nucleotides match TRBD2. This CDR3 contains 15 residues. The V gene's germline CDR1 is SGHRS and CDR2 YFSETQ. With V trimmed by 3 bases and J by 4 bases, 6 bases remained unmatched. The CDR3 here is CASSSPASGYNEQFF. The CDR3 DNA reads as TGCGCCAGCAGCTCCCCGGCTAGCGGGTACAATGAGCAGTTCTTC.

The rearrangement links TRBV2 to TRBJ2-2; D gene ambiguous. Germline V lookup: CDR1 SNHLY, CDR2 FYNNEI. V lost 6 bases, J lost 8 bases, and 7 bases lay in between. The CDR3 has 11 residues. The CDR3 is CASSQEGELFF. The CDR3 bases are TGTGCCAGCAGCCAGGAAGGGGAGCTGTTTTTT.

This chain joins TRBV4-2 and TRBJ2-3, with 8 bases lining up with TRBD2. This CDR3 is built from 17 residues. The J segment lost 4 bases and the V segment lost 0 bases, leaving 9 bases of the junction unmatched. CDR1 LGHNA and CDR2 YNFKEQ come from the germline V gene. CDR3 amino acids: CASSQDGTGGPADTQYF. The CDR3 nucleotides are TGTGCCAGCAGCCAAGACGGGACGGGGGGGCCGGCAGATACGCAGTATTTT.

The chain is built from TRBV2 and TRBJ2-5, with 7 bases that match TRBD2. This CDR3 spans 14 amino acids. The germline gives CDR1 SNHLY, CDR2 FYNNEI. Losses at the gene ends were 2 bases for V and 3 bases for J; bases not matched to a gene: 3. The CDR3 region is CASSERLAEETQYF. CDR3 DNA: TGTGCCAGCAGTGAACGGCTAGCGGAAGAGACCCAGTACTTC. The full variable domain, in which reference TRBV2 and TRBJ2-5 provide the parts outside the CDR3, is EPEVTQTPSHQVTQMGQEVILRCVPISNHLYFYWYRQILGQKVEFLVSFYNNEISEKSEIFDDQFSVERPDGSNFTLKIRSTKLEDSAMYFCASSERLAEETQYFGPGTRLLVL.

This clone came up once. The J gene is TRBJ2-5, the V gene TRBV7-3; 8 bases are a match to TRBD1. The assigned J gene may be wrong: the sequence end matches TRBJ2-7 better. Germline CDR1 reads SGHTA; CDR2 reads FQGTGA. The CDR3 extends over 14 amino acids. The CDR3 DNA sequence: TGTGCCAGCAGCTTAGGACAGGGTCATTACGAGCAGTACTTC. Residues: CASSLGQGHYEQYF.

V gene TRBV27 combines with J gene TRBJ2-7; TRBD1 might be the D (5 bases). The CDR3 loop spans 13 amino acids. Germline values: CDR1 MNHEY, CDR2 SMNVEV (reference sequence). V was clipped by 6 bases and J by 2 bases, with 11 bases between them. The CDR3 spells CASRVQGTYEQYF. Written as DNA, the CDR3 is TGTGCCAGCAGGGTTCAGGGAACCTACGAGCAGTACTTC.

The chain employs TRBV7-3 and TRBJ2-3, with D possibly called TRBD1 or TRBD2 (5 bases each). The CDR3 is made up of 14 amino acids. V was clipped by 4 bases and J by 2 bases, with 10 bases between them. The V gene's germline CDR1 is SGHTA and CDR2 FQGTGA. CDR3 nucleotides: TGTGCCAGCAGCTCGGGGACGATCACAGATACGCAGTATTTT. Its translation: CASSSGTITDTQYF.

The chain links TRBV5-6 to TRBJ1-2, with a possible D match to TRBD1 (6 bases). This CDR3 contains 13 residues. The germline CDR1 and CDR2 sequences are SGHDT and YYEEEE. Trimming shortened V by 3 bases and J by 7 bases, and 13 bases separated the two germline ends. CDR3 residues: CASSYRVSGGYTF. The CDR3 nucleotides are TGTGCCAGCAGCTACAGGGTTTCGGGTGGCTACACCTTC.

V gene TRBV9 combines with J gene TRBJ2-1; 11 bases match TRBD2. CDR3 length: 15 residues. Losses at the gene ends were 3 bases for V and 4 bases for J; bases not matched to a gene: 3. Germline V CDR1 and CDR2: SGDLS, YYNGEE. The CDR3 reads CASSARLAGYNEQFF. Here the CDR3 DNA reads TGTGCCAGCAGCGCCCGACTAGCGGGGTACAATGAGCAGTTCTTC. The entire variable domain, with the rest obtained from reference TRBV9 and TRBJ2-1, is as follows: DSGVTQTPKHLITATGQRVTLRCSPRSGDLSVYWYQQSLDQGLQFLIQYYNGEERAKGNILERFSAQQFPDLHSELNLSSLELGDSALYFCASSARLAGYNEQFFGPGTRLTVL.

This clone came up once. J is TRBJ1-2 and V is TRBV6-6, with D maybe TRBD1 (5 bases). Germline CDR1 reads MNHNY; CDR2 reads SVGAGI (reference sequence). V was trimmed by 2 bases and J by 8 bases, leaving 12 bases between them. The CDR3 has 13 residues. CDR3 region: CASSYGRGFGYTF. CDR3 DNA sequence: TGTGCCAGCAGTTACGGGCGGGGGTTCGGCTACACCTTC.

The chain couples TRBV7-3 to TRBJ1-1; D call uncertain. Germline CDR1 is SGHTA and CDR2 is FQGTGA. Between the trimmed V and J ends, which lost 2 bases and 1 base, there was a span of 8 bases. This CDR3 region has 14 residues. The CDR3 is CASSLAGSNTEAFF. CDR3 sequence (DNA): TGTGCCAGCAGCTTAGCCGGATCGAACACTGAAGCTTTCTTT.

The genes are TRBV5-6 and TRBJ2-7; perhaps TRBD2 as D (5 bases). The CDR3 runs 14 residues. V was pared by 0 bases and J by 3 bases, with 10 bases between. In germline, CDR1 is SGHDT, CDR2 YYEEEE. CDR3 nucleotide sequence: TGTGCCAGCAGCTTGGGCGGGTTCAACTACGAGCAGTACTTC. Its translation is CASSLGGFNYEQYF. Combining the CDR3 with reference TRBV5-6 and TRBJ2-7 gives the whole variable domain DAGVTQSPTHLIKTRGQQVTLRCSPKSGHDTVSWYQQALGQGPQFIFQYYEEEERQRGNFPDRFSGHQFPNYSSELNVNALLLGDSALYLCASSLGGFNYEQYFGPGTRLTVT.

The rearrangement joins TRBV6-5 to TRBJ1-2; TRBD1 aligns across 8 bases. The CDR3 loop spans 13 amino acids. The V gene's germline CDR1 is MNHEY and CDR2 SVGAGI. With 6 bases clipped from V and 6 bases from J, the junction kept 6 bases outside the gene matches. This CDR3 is CASSRTGFDGYTF. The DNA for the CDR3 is TGTGCCAGCAGCCGGACAGGGTTTGATGGCTACACCTTC.

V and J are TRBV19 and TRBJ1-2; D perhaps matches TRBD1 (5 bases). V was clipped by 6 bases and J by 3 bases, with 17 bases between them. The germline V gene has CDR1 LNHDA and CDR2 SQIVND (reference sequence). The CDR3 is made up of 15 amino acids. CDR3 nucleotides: TGTGCCAGTAGCATCAGGGATTGGAGGGACTATGGCTACACCTTC. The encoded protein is CASSIRDWRDYGYTF.

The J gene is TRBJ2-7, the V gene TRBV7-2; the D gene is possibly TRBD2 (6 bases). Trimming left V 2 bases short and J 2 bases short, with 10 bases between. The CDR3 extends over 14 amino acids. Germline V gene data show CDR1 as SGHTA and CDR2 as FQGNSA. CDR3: CASSLISGAYEQYF. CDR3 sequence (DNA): TGTGCCAGCAGCTTAATCTCGGGAGCCTACGAGCAGTACTTC.

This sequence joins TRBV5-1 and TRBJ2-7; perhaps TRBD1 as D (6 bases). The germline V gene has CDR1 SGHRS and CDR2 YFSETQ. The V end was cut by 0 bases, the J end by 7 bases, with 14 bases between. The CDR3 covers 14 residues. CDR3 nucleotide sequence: TGCGCCAGCAGCTTGGCACAGGGTGCAGGGGAGCAGTACTTC. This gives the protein CASSLAQGAGEQYF.

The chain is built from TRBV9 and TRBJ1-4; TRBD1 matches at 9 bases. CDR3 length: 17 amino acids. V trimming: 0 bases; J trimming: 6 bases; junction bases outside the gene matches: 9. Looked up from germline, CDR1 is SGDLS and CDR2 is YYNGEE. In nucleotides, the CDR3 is TGTGCCAGCAGCGTAGGGGACAGGGCCCTGGGAGATGAAAAACTGTTTTTT. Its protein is CASSVGDRALGDEKLFF.

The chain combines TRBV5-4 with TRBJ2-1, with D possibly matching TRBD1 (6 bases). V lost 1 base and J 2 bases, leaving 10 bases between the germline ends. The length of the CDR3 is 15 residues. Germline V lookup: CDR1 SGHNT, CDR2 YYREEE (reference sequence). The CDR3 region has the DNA TGTGCCAGCAGCTTGACGGGGACAACCTACAATGAGCAGTTCTTC. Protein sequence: CASSLTGTTYNEQFF.

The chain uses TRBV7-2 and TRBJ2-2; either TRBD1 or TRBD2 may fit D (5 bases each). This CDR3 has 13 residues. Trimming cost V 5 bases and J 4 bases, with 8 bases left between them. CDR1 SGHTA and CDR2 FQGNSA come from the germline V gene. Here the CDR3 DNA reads TGTGCCAGCAGCCAGGGACCCACCGGGGAGCTGTTTTTT. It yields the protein CASSQGPTGELFF.

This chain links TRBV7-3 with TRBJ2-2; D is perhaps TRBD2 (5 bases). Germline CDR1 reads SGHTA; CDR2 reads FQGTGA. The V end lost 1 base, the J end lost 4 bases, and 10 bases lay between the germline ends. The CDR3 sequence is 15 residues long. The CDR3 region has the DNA TGTGCCAGCAGCTTAAGTCCGGGGAGCACCGGGGAGCTGTTTTTT. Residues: CASSLSPGSTGELFF. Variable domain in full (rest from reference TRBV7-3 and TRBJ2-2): GAGVSQTPSNKVTEKGKYVELRCDPISGHTALYWYRQSLGQGPEFLIYFQGTGAADDSGLPNDRFFAVRPEGSVSTLKIQRTERGDSAVYLCASSLSPGSTGELFFGEGSRLTVL.

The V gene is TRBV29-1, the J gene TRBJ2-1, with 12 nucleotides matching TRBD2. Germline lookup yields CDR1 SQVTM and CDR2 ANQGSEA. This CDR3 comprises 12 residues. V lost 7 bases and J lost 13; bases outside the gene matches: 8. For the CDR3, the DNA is TGCAGCGCCGGGCCTAGCGGGAGGGACCAGTTCTTC. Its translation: CSAGPSGRDQFF.

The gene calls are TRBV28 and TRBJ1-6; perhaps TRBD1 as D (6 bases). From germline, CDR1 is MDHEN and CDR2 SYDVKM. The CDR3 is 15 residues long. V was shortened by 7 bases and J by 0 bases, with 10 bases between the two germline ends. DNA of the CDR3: TGTGCCAGCATACTGGACAGCTCCTATAATTCACCCCTCCACTTT. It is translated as CASILDSSYNSPLHF.

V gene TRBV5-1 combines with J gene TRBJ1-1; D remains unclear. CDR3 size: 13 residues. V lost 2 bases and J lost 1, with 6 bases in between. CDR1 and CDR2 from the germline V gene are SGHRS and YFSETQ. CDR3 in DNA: TGCGCCAGCAGCTTAAGAGCGAACACTGAAGCTTTCTTT. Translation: CASSLRANTEAFF.

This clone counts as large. CDR3 nucleotide sequence: TGTGCCAGCAGCCCCCAGGGGGCTAGCACTGAAGCTTTCTTT. Its protein product is CASSPQGASTEAFF. The genes are TRBV11-2 and TRBJ1-1, with 8 bases matching TRBD1. Germline lookup yields CDR1 SGHAT and CDR2 FQNNGV. The ends lost 5 bases at V and 4 bases at J; junction bases unmatched: 6. There are 14 residues in the CDR3.

This CDR3 reads CASSPGGGGTGELFF. In DNA, the CDR3 is TGTGCCAGCAGCCCTGGCGGGGGTGGCACCGGGGAGCTGTTTTTT. The chain links TRBV5-4 to TRBJ2-2; 7 bases fit TRBD2. CDR3 length: 15 residues. The germline V gene encodes CDR1 SGHNT and CDR2 YYREEE (reference sequence). The junction had 7 bases not matched to a gene; V was cut back by 4 bases and J by 4 bases.

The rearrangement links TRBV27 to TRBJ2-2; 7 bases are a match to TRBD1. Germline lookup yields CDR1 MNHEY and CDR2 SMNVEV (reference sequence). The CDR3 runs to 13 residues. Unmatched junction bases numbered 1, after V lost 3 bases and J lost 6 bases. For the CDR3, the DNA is TGTGCCAGCAGTTTCACAGGGGCCGGGGAGCTGTTTTTT. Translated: CASSFTGAGELFF.

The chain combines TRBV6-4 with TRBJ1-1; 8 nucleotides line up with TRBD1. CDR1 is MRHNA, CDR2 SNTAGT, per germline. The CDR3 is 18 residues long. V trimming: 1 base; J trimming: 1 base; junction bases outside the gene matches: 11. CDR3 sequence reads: CASSDYGQGGLGNTEAFF. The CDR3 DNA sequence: TGTGCCAGCAGTGACTACGGACAGGGTGGCTTGGGGAACACTGAAGCTTTCTTT.

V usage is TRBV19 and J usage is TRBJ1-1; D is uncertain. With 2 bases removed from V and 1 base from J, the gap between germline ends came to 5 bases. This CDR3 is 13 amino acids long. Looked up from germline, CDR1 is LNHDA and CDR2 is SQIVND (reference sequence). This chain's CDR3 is CASSISANTEAFF. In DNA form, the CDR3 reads TGTGCCAGTAGTATATCCGCGAACACTGAAGCTTTCTTT.

The CDR3 sequence: CASSSNRHQNTEAFF. The DNA of the CDR3 is TGTGCCAGCAGCTCTAACAGACATCAGAACACTGAAGCTTTCTTT. The chain uses TRBV7-2 and TRBJ1-1; D uncertain. This CDR3 contains 15 residues. The V gene lost 4 bases and the J gene lost 1 base, with 13 bases spanning the gap. Germline CDR1 reads SGHTA; CDR2 reads FQGNSA.